This passage covers 14 T cell receptor beta chains from one sample sequenced in a study of T cells in Graves' hyperthyroidism and ophthalmopathy. Amplified TCR beta CDR3 regions derived from RNA transcripts. Carried out on the TCR CDR3, a first-round RT-PCR used the HTBI primer set. A single record per CDR3 protein comes from TCRdb applying MiXCR to the multiplex PCR reads. The table has more than 300,000 distinct CDR3 sequences, about 12% seen once. Sequencing used blood. Receptor source: a woman younger than 35 with Graves' hyperthyroidism.

This clonotype showed up many times. The chain joins TRBV6-1 to TRBJ2-5, with 7 bases matching TRBD2. Germline CDR1 is MNHNS and CDR2 is SASEGT. The CDR3 consists of 15 residues. J lost 2 bases, V lost 2 bases, and 5 bases had no gene match. The CDR3 sequence is CASSERWGGQETQYF. CDR3 sequence (DNA): TGTGCCAGCAGTGAAAGGTGGGGGGGACAAGAGACCCAGTACTTC.

In its sample, this clonotype was seen many times. This chain connects TRBV7-9 to TRBJ2-7; D is unresolved. Trimming shortened V by 5 bases and J by 5 bases, and 16 bases separated the two germline ends. This CDR3 contains 14 residues. Per germline, CDR1 SEHNR and CDR2 FQNEAQ (reference sequence). CDR3 sequence: CASSPAWGINEQYF. For the CDR3, the DNA is TGTGCCAGCAGCCCCGCGTGGGGAATCAACGAGCAGTACTTC.

This clonotype showed up many times. The chain combines TRBV28 with TRBJ1-2; D remains ambiguous. The CDR3 has 15 amino acids. Germline lookup yields CDR1 MDHEN and CDR2 SYDVKM. Trimming left V 3 bases short and J 4 bases short, with 15 bases between. CDR3 residues: CASSLEVAFVYGYTF. The CDR3 DNA is TGTGCCAGCAGTTTGGAGGTGGCCTTCGTCTATGGCTACACCTTC.

This clonotype was detected many times. The chain uses TRBV20-1 and TRBJ1-1, with D hard to call. V shed 3 bases and J shed 7 bases, with 12 bases lying between them. CDR3 length equals 12 residues. The germline gives CDR1 DFQATT, CDR2 SNEGSKA (reference sequence). The CDR3 coding sequence is TGCAGTGCTAGTTCTAAGGATATTGAAGCTTTCTTT. This sequence encodes CSASSKDIEAFF.

As concerns this clonotype: This may be a read error: a much more frequent sequence differs by one nucleotide. The rearrangement uses TRBV5-5 and TRBJ2-1; D possibly corresponds to TRBD1 (6 bases). This CDR3 has 13 residues. The V gene's germline CDR1 is SGHKS and CDR2 YYEKEE (reference sequence). V lost 7 bases and J lost 2, with 10 bases in between. The CDR3 bases are TGTGCCAGCGGCCGACAGGCCTACAATGAGCAGTTCTTC. Its protein product is CASGRQAYNEQFF. The full variable domain, rest sourced from reference TRBV5-5 and TRBJ2-1, is DAGVTQSPTHLIKTRGQQVTLRCSPISGHKSVSWYQQVLGQGPQFIFQYYEKEERGRGNFPDRFSARQFPNYSSELNVNALLLGDSALYLCASGRQAYNEQFFGPGTRLTVL.

The chain has TRBV19 and TRBJ1-1; TRBD1 matches 12 bases. V shed 4 bases and J 5 bases; nucleotides not matched to a gene: 5. The CDR3 has 15 amino acids. CDR1 is LNHDA, CDR2 SQIVND, per germline (reference sequence). Written as DNA, the CDR3 is TGTGCCAGTAGTAGACCGGGACAGGGGGCAACTGAAGCTTTCTTT. It encodes CASSRPGQGATEAFF.

The V gene is TRBV6-2 or TRBV6-3, the J gene TRBJ1-2; D is uncertain. V was pared by 2 bases and J by 7 bases, with 8 bases between. Germline V lookup: CDR1 MNHEY, CDR2 SVGEGT. There are 12 residues in the CDR3. CDR3 loop: CASSYGLRGYTF. CDR3 nucleotides: TGTGCCAGCAGTTACGGACTCCGTGGCTACACCTTC.

This clonotype was detected many times. The chain recombines TRBV9 with TRBJ1-2; D not resolved. The CDR3 is made up of 11 amino acids. The germline V gene has CDR1 SGDLS and CDR2 YYNGEE. Trimming removed 4 bases at V and 8 bases at J, with 9 bases between. CDR3 region: CASSSRAGYTF. Written as DNA, the CDR3 is TGTGCCAGCAGCTCCCGAGCGGGCTACACCTTC.

This clonotype was recorded at least ten times. The genes are TRBV18 and TRBJ2-1; D is perhaps TRBD2 (5 bases). CDR3 length equals 15 residues. V lost 6 bases, J lost 7 bases, and 19 bases lay in between. Germline CDR1 is KGHSH and CDR2 is LQKENI. CDR3 coding DNA: TGTGCCAGCTCCCCTCTTGCGGGCCTAGGGAATGAGCAGTTCTTC. Translating gives CASSPLAGLGNEQFF.

This clonotype was observed many times. The chain links TRBV5-1 to TRBJ2-7; no clear D gene. CDR3 size: 13 residues. Trimming took 5 bases from V and 3 from J, leaving 12 bases between them. The V gene's germline CDR1 is SGHRS and CDR2 YFSETQ. The CDR3 here is CASRVGSSYEQYF. The DNA for the CDR3 is TGCGCCAGCAGGGTGGGGTCGAGCTACGAGCAGTACTTC.

This clonotype appeared a few times. The V gene is TRBV3-1, the J gene TRBJ2-5; D ambiguous. There are 13 residues in the CDR3. Looked up from germline, CDR1 is LGHDT and CDR2 is YNNKEL (reference sequence). The V end was cut by 1 base, the J end by 2 bases, with 5 bases between. CDR3 bases: TGTGCCAGCAGCCAAGGCTTACAAGAGACCCAGTACTTC. Protein sequence: CASSQGLQETQYF.

This clonotype was found many times. The chain carries TRBV5-1 and TRBJ1-1, with 9 bases aligning to TRBD1. There are 14 residues in the CDR3. V dropped 4 bases and J dropped 5; count of bases not matched to a gene: 6. From germline, CDR1 is SGHRS and CDR2 YFSETQ. The CDR3 DNA reads TGCGCCAGCAGCCAGGGACAGGGAGTGACTGAAGCTTTCTTT. Translated: CASSQGQGVTEAFF.

This clonotype showed up many times. The chain couples TRBV11-2 to TRBJ2-3; TRBD1 or TRBD2 may be the D gene (6 bases each). Germline V CDR1 and CDR2: SGHAT, FQNNGV. CDR3 length: 16 amino acids. Trimming removed 2 bases at V and 2 bases at J, with 14 bases between. The CDR3 DNA follows: TGTGCCAGCAGCTTATTGGAGGGGGTATTCACAGATACGCAGTATTTT. Protein product: CASSLLEGVFTDTQYF.

This clonotype was counted ten times or more. This rearrangement joins TRBV6-5 to TRBJ2-7, with 12 bases lining up with TRBD2. The J segment lost 6 bases and the V segment lost 1 base, leaving 4 bases of the junction unmatched. Germline CDR1 and CDR2: MNHEY and SVGAGI. The CDR3 totals 15 residues. CDR3 in amino acids: CASSYWTSGESEQYF. CDR3 nucleotide sequence: TGTGCCAGCAGTTACTGGACTAGCGGGGAGTCCGAGCAGTACTTC.